The next 19 T cell receptor beta chains were all read from a single sample in a study of blood T cell repertoires in COVID-19. Profiled with immunoSEQ multiplex PCR; TCRdb holds only in-frame clones, not every one. The table lists 200,000 to 250,000 clones, around 86% of them singletons. Sequencing was done on a sample of peripheral blood. The origin of the receptors is a man aged 50 or older with acute or convalescent COVID-19.

This chain joins TRBV29-1 and TRBJ1-2; D gene uncertain. V was trimmed by 5 bases and J by 9 bases, leaving 16 bases between them. There are 12 residues in the CDR3. In germline, CDR1 is SQVTM, CDR2 ANQGSEA. This CDR3 reads CSVTTGRGRYTF. CDR3 coding DNA: TGCAGCGTTACGACCGGCCGTGGGCGCTACACCTTC.

The chain combines TRBV10-3 with TRBJ1-2; 9 nucleotides agree with TRBD1. Germline V CDR1 and CDR2: ENHRY, SYGVKD. Trimming cost V 7 bases and J 4 bases; bases outside gene matches: 7. The CDR3 consists of 14 residues. Here the CDR3 DNA reads TGTGCCATCACCACAGGGGGCCTAGGCTATGGCTACACCTTC. Translating gives CAITTGGLGYGYTF.

Written as DNA, the CDR3 is TGTGCCAGCAGCTTAACGCCCCTAGTAGATTACAATGAGCAGTTCTTC. It yields the protein CASSLTPLVDYNEQFF. The chain has TRBV7-3 and TRBJ2-1; D remains unclear. This CDR3 has 16 amino acids. Looked up from germline, CDR1 is SGHTA and CDR2 is FQGTGA. Between the trimmed V and J ends, which lost 0 bases and 4 bases, there was a span of 13 bases. The full variable domain, in which reference TRBV7-3 and TRBJ2-1 provide the parts outside the CDR3, is GAGVSQTPSNKVTEKGKYVELRCDPISGHTALYWYRQSLGQGPEFLIYFQGTGAADDSGLPNDRFFAVRPEGSVSTLKIQRTERGDSAVYLCASSLTPLVDYNEQFFGPGTRLTVL.

V gene TRBV7-2 combines with J gene TRBJ2-1, with 7 bases fitting TRBD1. The germline CDR1 and CDR2 sequences are SGHTA and FQGNSA. The CDR3 spans 14 residues. With 4 bases clipped from V and 3 bases from J, the junction kept 3 bases outside the gene matches. CDR3 in amino acids: CASSSGQNYNEQFF. Here the CDR3 DNA reads TGTGCCAGCAGCTCGGGACAGAACTACAATGAGCAGTTCTTC.

This chain joins TRBV19 and TRBJ2-5; D perhaps matches TRBD2 (6 bases). V gave up 3 bases and J gave up 5 bases, with 13 bases separating them. This CDR3 has 14 residues. CDR1 and CDR2 (germline): LNHDA, SQIVND (reference sequence). CDR3: CASSIPGAGETQYF. CDR3 DNA: TGTGCCAGTAGTATCCCCGGGGCGGGGGAGACCCAGTACTTC.

This chain joins TRBV7-6 and TRBJ2-5; weak D call: TRBD2 (5 bases). V was shortened by 1 base and J by 2 bases, with 11 bases between the two germline ends. The CDR3 is 15 residues long. Germline V gives CDR1 SGHVS, CDR2 FNYEAQ. CDR3 in DNA: TGTGCCAGCAGCTTAGGGGCTAGCTCACAAGAGACCCAGTACTTC. It codes for CASSLGASSQETQYF.

V is TRBV2 and J is TRBJ2-5; the match to TRBD1 covers 11 bases. The CDR3 runs to 15 residues. The V gene's germline CDR1 is SNHLY and CDR2 FYNNEI. V lost 6 bases, J lost 5 bases, and 8 bases stayed unmatched. Written as DNA, the CDR3 is TGTGCCAGCAGCGCTGTAGGGACAGGGGGGGAGACCCAGTACTTC. Translation: CASSAVGTGGETQYF.

V gene TRBV6-5 combines with J gene TRBJ1-6; maybe TRBD1 (5 bases). The CDR3 runs 15 residues. V lost 0 bases, J lost 10 bases, and 13 bases lay in between. The germline CDR1 and CDR2 sequences are MNHEY and SVGAGI. The CDR3 reads CASSYSRQSSSPLHF. The CDR3 DNA is TGTGCCAGCAGTTACTCCCGACAGTCGAGCTCACCCCTCCACTTT.

This chain connects TRBV19 to TRBJ2-7; the match to TRBD2 covers 14 bases. V lost 4 bases, J lost 3 bases, and 5 bases stayed unmatched. This CDR3 has 16 amino acids. Germline V CDR1 and CDR2: LNHDA, SQIVND (reference sequence). CDR3 residues: CASSTSGTSGGYEQYF. In DNA, the CDR3 is TGTGCCAGTAGTACCTCCGGGACTAGCGGGGGCTACGAGCAGTACTTC.

The chain carries TRBV2 and TRBJ1-3; the match to TRBD1 covers 11 bases. Trimming removed 10 bases from V and 7 bases from J; junction bases left unmatched: 9. The CDR3 contains 14 residues. The germline gives CDR1 SNHLY, CDR2 FYNNEI. CDR3 in amino acids: CATHAGTGGNTIYF. The CDR3 nucleotides are TGTGCCACCCATGCCGGGACAGGGGGTAACACCATATATTTT.

This chain uses TRBV19 with TRBJ1-1; D call uncertain. Trimming stripped 8 bases from V and 0 bases from J, with 16 bases between. Germline CDR1 reads LNHDA; CDR2 reads SQIVND (reference sequence). There are 15 residues in the CDR3. CDR3 bases: TGTGCCAGTCGGAGTCAAGGAGCCCTGAACACTGAAGCTTTCTTT. Translated, it gives CASRSQGALNTEAFF.

The V call is TRBV6-1, the J call TRBJ1-3; 10 bases agree with TRBD1. Germline values: CDR1 MNHNS, CDR2 SASEGT. The CDR3 is 16 amino acids. V trimming: 2 bases; J trimming: 4 bases; junction bases outside the gene matches: 5. Here the CDR3 reads CASSESGTGDGNTIYF. CDR3 DNA sequence: TGTGCCAGCAGTGAATCTGGGACAGGGGACGGAAACACCATATATTTT.

V and J are TRBV3-1 (or the pseudogene TRBV3-2) and TRBJ1-1, with 9 bases fitting TRBD1. The J segment lost 4 bases and the V segment lost 5 bases, leaving 5 bases of the junction unmatched. CDR1 is LGHDT and CDR2 is YNNKEL in the germline V gene (reference sequence). The CDR3 sequence is 14 residues long. The CDR3 DNA reads as TGTGCCAGCAGCGCGGGACAGGGTGGCACTGAAGCTTTCTTT. Translating gives CASSAGQGGTEAFF.

The rearrangement joins TRBV5-6 to TRBJ1-1, with a tentative D call TRBD1 (6 bases). CDR1 is SGHDT and CDR2 is YYEEEE in the germline V gene. Trimming removed 0 bases from V and 6 bases from J, with 9 bases in between. The CDR3 is 13 residues long. CDR3 loop: CASSLGTEAEAFF. CDR3 DNA: TGTGCCAGCAGCTTGGGGACAGAAGCTGAAGCTTTCTTT.

Here the CDR3 reads CASRMIDDSSSEAFF. The CDR3 DNA reads as TGCGCCAGCAGGATGATCGACGACTCCTCCTCTGAAGCTTTCTTT. The V call is TRBV10-2, the J call TRBJ1-1; no firm D call. The CDR3 loop spans 15 amino acids. Trimming cost V 6 bases and J 6 bases, with 20 bases left between them. In germline, CDR1 is WSHSY, CDR2 SAAADI.

This chain joins TRBV5-5 and TRBJ2-7; 10 bases align to TRBD1. J was trimmed by 4 bases and V by 1 base; bases with no gene match: 11. The germline V gene encodes CDR1 SGHKS and CDR2 YYEKEE (reference sequence). This CDR3 region has 17 residues. The CDR3 region has the DNA TGTGCCAGCAGCTTGAGGACAGGGGGGGAAGGAGGGTACGAGCAGTACTTC. Protein: CASSLRTGGEGGYEQYF.

The chain links TRBV19 to TRBJ1-1; no definite D call. The CDR3 length is 14 residues. Trimming took off 5 bases at V and 4 bases at J, with 14 bases between the two ends. Per germline, CDR1 LNHDA and CDR2 SQIVND (reference sequence). The CDR3: CASSARAAGTEAFF. The DNA of the CDR3 is TGTGCCAGTAGTGCGCGGGCGGCGGGCACTGAAGCTTTCTTT.

The V call is TRBV7-2, the J call TRBJ1-1; D might be TRBD1 (6 bases). The germline CDR1 and CDR2 sequences are SGHTA and FQGNSA. The CDR3 is 13 residues long. Trimming stripped 8 bases from V and 0 bases from J, with 10 bases between. The CDR3 protein is CASAGQMNTEAFF. The CDR3 nucleotides are TGTGCCAGCGCCGGACAGATGAACACTGAAGCTTTCTTT. Looking up the rest from reference TRBV7-2 and TRBJ1-1 gives the full variable domain: GAGVSQSPSNKVTEKGKDVELRCDPISGHTALYWYRQSLGQGLEFLIYFQGNSAPDKSGLPSDRFSAERTGGSVSTLTIQRTQQEDSAVYLCASAGQMNTEAFFGQGTRLTVV.

V is TRBV6-2 or TRBV6-3 and J is TRBJ1-1; tentatively, D is TRBD1 (6 bases). The CDR3 runs 15 residues. Germline V gives CDR1 MNHEY, CDR2 SVGEGT. The ends were cut back, 5 bases at V and 4 bases at J, with 17 bases in the middle. The CDR3 protein is CASSQPHRVSTEAFF. As DNA, the CDR3 is TGTGCCAGCAGTCAACCCCACAGGGTTTCCACTGAAGCTTTCTTT.